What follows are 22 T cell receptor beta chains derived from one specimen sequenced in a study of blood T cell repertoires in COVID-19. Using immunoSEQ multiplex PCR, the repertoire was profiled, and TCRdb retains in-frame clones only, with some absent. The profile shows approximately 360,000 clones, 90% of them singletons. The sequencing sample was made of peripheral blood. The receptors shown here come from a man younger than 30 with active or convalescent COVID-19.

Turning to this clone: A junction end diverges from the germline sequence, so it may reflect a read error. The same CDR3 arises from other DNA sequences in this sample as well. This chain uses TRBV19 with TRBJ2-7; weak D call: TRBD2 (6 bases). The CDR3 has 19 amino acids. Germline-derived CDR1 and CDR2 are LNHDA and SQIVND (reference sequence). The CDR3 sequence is CASSIVSGEDGRHFYEQYF. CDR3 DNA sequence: TGTGCCAGTAGTATAGTTTCCGGGGAGGACGGACGGCATTTTTACGAGCAGTACTTT.

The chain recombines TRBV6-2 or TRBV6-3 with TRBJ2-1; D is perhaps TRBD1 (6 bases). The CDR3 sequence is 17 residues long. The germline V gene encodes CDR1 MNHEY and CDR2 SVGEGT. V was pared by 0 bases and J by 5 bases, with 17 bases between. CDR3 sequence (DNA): TGTGCCAGCAGTTACTCGGGACAAAATAAGTTAAACAATGAGCAGTTCTTC. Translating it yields CASSYSGQNKLNNEQFF.

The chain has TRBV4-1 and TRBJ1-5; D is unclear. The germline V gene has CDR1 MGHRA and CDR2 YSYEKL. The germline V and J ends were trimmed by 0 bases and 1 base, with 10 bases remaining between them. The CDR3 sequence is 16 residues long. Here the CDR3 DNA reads TGCGCCAGCAGCCAAGAAATCGCGGGCAGCAATCAGCCCCAGCATTTT. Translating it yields CASSQEIAGSNQPQHF.

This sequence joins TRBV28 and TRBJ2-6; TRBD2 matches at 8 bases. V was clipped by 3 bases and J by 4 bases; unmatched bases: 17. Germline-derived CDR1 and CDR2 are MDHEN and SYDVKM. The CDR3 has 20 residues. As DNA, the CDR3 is TGTGCCAGCAGTTTCACGATAGCGGGGCAACTCGATACCGGGGCCAACGTCCTGACTTTC. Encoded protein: CASSFTIAGQLDTGANVLTF.

The CDR3 spells CASSLGQGADTEAFF. The DNA of the CDR3 is TGCGCCAGCAGCTTGGGACAGGGGGCGGACACTGAAGCTTTCTTT. This rearrangement joins TRBV5-1 to TRBJ1-1, with 10 bases fitting TRBD1. The CDR3 totals 15 residues. The germline V gene encodes CDR1 SGHRS and CDR2 YFSETQ. V was clipped by 0 bases and J by 3 bases; unmatched bases: 2.

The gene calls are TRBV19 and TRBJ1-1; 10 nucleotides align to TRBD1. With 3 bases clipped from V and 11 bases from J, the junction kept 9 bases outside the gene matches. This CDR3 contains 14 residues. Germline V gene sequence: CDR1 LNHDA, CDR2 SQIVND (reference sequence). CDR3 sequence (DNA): TGTGCCAGTAGTATGATTGGGACAGGGGATGGGGCTTTCTTT. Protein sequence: CASSMIGTGDGAFF.

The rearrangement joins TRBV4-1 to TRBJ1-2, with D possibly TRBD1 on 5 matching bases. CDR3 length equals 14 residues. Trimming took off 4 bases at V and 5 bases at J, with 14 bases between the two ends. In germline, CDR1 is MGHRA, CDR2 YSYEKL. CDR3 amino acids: CASSPTAGTYGYTF. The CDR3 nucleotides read TGCGCCAGCAGCCCGACAGCAGGGACTTATGGCTACACCTTC.

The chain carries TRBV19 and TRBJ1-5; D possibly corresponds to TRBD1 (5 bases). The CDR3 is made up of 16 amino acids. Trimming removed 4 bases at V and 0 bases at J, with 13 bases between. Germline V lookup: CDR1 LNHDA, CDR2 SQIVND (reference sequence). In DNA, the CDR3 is TGTGCCAGTAGTAACGACGGGACTGTTAGCAATCAGCCCCAGCATTTT. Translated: CASSNDGTVSNQPQHF.

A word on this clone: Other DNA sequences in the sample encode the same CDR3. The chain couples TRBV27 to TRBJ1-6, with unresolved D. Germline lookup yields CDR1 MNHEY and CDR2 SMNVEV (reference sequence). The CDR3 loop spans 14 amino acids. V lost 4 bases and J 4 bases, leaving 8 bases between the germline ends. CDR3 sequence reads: CASSYRDYNSPLHF. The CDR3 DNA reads TGTGCCAGCAGTTACCGGGATTATAATTCACCCCTCCACTTT.

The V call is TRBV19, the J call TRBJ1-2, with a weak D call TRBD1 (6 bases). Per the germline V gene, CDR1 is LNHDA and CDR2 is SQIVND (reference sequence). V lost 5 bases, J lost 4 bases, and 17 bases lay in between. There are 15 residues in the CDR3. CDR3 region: CASSPGQTSRYGYTF. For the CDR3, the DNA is TGTGCCAGTAGTCCCGGACAGACCTCTCGCTATGGCTACACCTTC.

Here the CDR3 reads CASSSGQPHSGNTIYF. As DNA, the CDR3 is TGTGCCAGCAGTTCTGGACAGCCTCACTCTGGAAACACCATATATTTT. V and J are TRBV7-9 and TRBJ1-3; possible D gene TRBD1, 6 bases. The V end was cut by 6 bases, the J end by 0 bases, with 15 bases between. The length of the CDR3 is 16 residues. The germline CDR1 and CDR2 sequences are SEHNR and FQNEAQ (reference sequence).

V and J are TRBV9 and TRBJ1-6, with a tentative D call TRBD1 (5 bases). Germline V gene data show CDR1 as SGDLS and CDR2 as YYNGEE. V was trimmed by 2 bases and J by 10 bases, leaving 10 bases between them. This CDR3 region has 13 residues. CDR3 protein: CASSVKRGSPLHF. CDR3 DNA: TGTGCCAGCAGCGTGAAAAGGGGCTCACCCCTCCACTTT.

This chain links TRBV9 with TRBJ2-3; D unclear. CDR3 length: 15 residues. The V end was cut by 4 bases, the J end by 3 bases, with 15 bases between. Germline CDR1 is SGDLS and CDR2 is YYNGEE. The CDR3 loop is CASSPGSFGTDTQYF. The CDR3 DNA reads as TGTGCCAGCAGCCCCGGGTCTTTTGGAACAGATACGCAGTATTTT.

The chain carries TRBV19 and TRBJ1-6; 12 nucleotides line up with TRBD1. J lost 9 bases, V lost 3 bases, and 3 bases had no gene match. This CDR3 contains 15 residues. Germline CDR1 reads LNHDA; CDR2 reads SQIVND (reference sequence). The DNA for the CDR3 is TGTGCCAGTAGTATCCGGGACAGGGGGCGTTCACCCCTCCACTTT. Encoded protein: CASSIRDRGRSPLHF.

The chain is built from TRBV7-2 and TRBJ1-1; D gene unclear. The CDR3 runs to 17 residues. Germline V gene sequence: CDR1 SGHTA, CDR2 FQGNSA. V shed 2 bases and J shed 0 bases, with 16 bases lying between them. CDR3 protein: CASSLLQNRLMNTEAFF. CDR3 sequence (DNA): TGTGCCAGCAGCTTATTACAGAACAGACTAATGAACACTGAAGCTTTCTTT.

The CDR3 sequence is CASSFEGGDTGELFF. The CDR3 DNA reads TGCGCCAGCAGCTTCGAGGGTGGAGACACCGGGGAGCTGTTTTTT. The chain has TRBV4-3 and TRBJ2-2; perhaps TRBD2 as D (5 bases). The germline V and J ends were trimmed by 5 bases and 3 bases, with 13 bases remaining between them. Germline V gene lookup returns CDR1 LGHNA and CDR2 YSLEER. The CDR3 consists of 15 residues.

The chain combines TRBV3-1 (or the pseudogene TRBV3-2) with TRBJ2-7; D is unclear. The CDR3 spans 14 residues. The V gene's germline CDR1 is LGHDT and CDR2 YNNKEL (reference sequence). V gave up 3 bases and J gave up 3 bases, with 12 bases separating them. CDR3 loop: CASSHTKPGYEQYF. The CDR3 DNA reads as TGTGCCAGCAGCCACACTAAACCCGGCTACGAGCAGTACTTC.

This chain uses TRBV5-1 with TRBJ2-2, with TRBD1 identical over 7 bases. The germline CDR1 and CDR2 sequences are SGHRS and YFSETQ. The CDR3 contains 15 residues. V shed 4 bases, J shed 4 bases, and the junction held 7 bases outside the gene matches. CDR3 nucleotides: TGCGCCAGCAGCCTGACAGGGTCGGTCACCGGGGAGCTGTTTTTT. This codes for CASSLTGSVTGELFF.

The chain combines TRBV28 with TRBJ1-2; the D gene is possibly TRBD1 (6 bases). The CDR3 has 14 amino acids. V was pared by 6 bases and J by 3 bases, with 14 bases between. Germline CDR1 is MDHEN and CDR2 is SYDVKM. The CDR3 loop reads CASSTGGLDYGYTF. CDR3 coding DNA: TGTGCCAGCAGCACCGGGGGGCTAGACTATGGCTACACCTTC.

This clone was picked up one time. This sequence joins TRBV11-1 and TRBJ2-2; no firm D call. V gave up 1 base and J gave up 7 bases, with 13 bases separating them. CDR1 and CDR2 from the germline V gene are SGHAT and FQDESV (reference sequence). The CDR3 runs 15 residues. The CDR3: CASSLGPIAVGELFF. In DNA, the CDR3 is TGTGCCAGCAGCTTAGGACCCATTGCGGTCGGGGAGCTGTTTTTT.

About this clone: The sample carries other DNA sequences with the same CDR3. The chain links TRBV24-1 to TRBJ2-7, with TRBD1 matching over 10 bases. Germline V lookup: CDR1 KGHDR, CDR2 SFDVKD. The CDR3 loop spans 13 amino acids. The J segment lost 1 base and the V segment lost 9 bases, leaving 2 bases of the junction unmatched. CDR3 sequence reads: CATGTGVSYEQYF. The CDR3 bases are TGTGCCACCGGGACAGGGGTGTCCTACGAGCAGTACTTC.

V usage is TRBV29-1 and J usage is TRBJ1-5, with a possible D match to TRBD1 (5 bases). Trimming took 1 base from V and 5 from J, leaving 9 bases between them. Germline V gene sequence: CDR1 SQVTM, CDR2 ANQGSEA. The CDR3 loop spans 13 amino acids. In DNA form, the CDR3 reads TGCAGCGTTGAAGTGGGGGGGGATCAGCCCCAGCATTTT. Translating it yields CSVEVGGDQPQHF. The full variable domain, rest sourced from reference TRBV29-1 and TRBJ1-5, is SAVISQKPSRDICQRGTSLTIQCQVDSQVTMMFWYRQQPGQSLTLIATANQGSEATYESGFVIDKFPISRPNLTFSTLTVSNMSPEDSSIYLCSVEVGGDQPQHFGDGTRLSIL.